What follows describes a single T cell receptor (beta chain). Its antigen is undetermined. This sample stems from a study of T cell clones after liver transplantation. Findings of the study overall: Low donor cell numbers restricted donor-reactive repertoire measurement in a couple of subjects. Post-transplant, graft-donor-reactive CD4 TCRbeta sequences in blood dropped significantly in most of the 8 subjects.

The V end lost 3 bases, the J end lost 8 bases, and 14 bases lay between the germline ends. The CDR3 is 15 amino acids. CDR1 and CDR2 from the germline V gene are KGHSH and LQKENI. Here immunoSEQ multiplex PCR was the method, and the copy in TCRdb shows in-frame clones only, minus some. The sample shows around 7,500 clones, under 80% of them seen only once. The chain employs TRBV18 and TRBJ1-6; D gene ambiguous. The sequenced sample was CD8+ T cells from blood, obtained before liver transplant. The source of this sequence is a human donor who received a liver transplant. The CDR3, as DNA: TGTGCCAGCTCACCCTCCGGGCTTGAATATTCACCCCTCCACTTT. Protein product: CASSPSGLEYSPLHF.